This entry is about one T cell receptor beta chain. Its antigen remains unknown. This CDR3 is built from 13 residues. Germline CDR1 and CDR2: SQVTM and ANQGSEA. Between the trimmed V and J ends, which lost 4 bases and 5 bases, there was a span of 14 bases. This sample is part of a study of blood T cells in healthy people across ages. General observations from the study: Versus aged donors, long-lived donors had higher diversity and more naive CD4+ cells.

It was with a sample-barcoded 5' primer and a J-beta primer mix that a second PCR of about 6 to 11 cycles was run. TCRdb used MiXCR to reprocess the 5' RACE reads, holding one entry per CDR3 protein. The sample shows over a million distinct CDR3 sequences, roughly 45% of them seen only once. The rearrangement uses TRBV29-1 and TRBJ1-2, with D possibly TRBD1 on 5 matching bases. The source is a woman aged 55-69 years in good health. Source material: blood. The CDR3 nucleotides are TGCAGCGTTGGCAGGGTGGGAGGTTATGGCTACACCTTC. Translated, it gives CSVGRVGGYGYTF. The variable domain in full, completed from reference TRBV29-1 and TRBJ1-2, reads SAVISQKPSRDICQRGTSLTIQCQVDSQVTMMFWYRQQPGQSLTLIATANQGSEATYESGFVIDKFPISRPNLTFSTLTVSNMSPEDSSIYLCSVGRVGGYGYTFGSGTRLTVV.